This TCR beta chain was identified during a study of cytomegalovirus exposure and HLA in healthy donors (dated by TCRdb to 2016 to 2017). For context, the study as a whole: A later analysis indicated that the 130 or so validation repertoires were generated on the platform also employed for the 700 or so repertoires of the first cohort. To predict cytomegalovirus infection status, the study combined high-throughput TCR immunosequencing, statistical association of individual TCRs with disease status, and machine learning. Besides the first cohort of more than 650 subjects, a separate validation cohort made up of roughly 130 different subjects was used. The aim of the study was to test whether cataloging public T cell receptors could identify signatures of past pathogen exposure. Overall study outcomes, separate from this receptor: Most TCR sequences were seen in very few donors, while some public TCRs were found in many individuals. The classifier was reported to diagnose cytomegalovirus status with high specificity and sensitivity in both the original cohort and the validation cohort. It was suggested by the authors that the approach could potentially be generalized to other disease states and immunological phenotypes. Three of the identified cytomegalovirus-associated TCR beta chains were confirmed in vitro to be specific for cytomegalovirus antigens. Of the cluster scores, 90% to 95% were above 0 in a later analysis, which found that TCRs clustered in the first cohort also tended to co-occur in the roughly 130 validation repertoires. A total of 150 or so TCR beta chains were listed by the study as associated with cytomegalovirus. The validation cohort had no HLA typing available for a later analysis, so co-occurrence within that cohort was assessed over all 120 or so repertoires.

Library preparation used the immunoSEQ multiplex PCR assay. On the study's bioinformatics: A statistical classification framework was developed to diagnose cytomegalovirus status using the catalog of TCR beta chain sequences. TCRdb obtained this table from immuneACCESS and retained in-frame rearrangements with V and J assigned. These tables miss some clones; where compared with another copy, unresolved V genes account for less than half of the shortfall, and the remainder is unexplained. V, J and clone size reflect that table, while D and trimming were determined from the DNA. Recorded for this sample are 100,000 to 150,000 clones; 88% of them occurred a single time. Of the sample, 4% to 5.5% is held by the ten largest clones. A distance of 5 bases separates the germline ends of V and J, which lose 1 base and 8 bases respectively. CDR1 LNHNV and CDR2 YYDKDF are derived from the germline V gene (reference sequence). The CDR3 numbers 12 residues from cysteine through phenylalanine. The only DNA kept is the CDR3, 36 bases in frame from the first base.

A note on this clone: What this receptor recognizes is not known. Per-nucleotide qualities are absent, and no much larger clonotype sits a single base away.

Donors formed part of the validation cohort, which comprised about 130 subjects and was distinct from the first cohort of over 500 subjects. This clonotype originated in a young man in good health and CMV-seropositive. The chain joins TRBV15 to TRBJ2-2, with the identity of the D gene unclear. The sample comprised PBMCs. The encoded CDR3 is CATSRVVGELFF. Read as DNA, the sequence is TGTGCCACCAGCAGAGTAGTAGGGGAGCTGTTTTTT.